This TCR beta chain was identified during a study of cytomegalovirus exposure and HLA in healthy donors. Study details: The Caucasian-associated ancestry cluster held roughly 81% of more than 350 genotyped donors. General study results and limits: Relative to the approximately 680-donor mean, N-insertions were reportedly fewer in an Asian-associated ancestry cluster in a later analysis. Roughly even sequencing depth across donors was the assumption behind the presence/absence analyses.

Notes on this clone: Its antigen is not identified.

PCR primers comprised 60 Vbeta and 13 Jbeta primers. TCRdb's table, derived via immunoSEQ multiplex PCR, lists solely in-frame clones and lacks some. The data show 110,000 to 150,000 clones, roughly four fifths seen once. Input material: PBMCs. The sequence was collected from a female donor in good health and CMV-seronegative.

The CDR3 DNA is TGTGCCAGCTCACCTTTTGACAGGGGAGGTTCGACTAATGAAAAACTGTTTTTT. Residues: CASSPFDRGGSTNEKLFF. The V gene is TRBV18, the J gene TRBJ1-4, with 8 bases aligning to TRBD1. V trimming: 3 bases; J trimming: 2 bases; junction bases outside the gene matches: 11. The CDR3 runs to 18 residues. From germline, CDR1 is KGHSH and CDR2 LQKENI.